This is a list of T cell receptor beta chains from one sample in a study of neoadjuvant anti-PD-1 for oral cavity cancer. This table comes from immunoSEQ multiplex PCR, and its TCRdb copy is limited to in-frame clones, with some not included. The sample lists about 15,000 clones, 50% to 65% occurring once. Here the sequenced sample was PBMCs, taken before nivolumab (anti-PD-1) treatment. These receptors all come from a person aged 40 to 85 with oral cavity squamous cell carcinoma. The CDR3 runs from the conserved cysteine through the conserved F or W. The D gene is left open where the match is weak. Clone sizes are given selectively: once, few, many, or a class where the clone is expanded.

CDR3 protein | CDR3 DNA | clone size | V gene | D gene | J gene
CASSLSGGGKEGYGYTF | TGTGCCAGCAGTTTATCGGGGGGAGGGAAAGAAGGCTATGGCTACACCTTC | NA | TRBV27 | NA | TRBJ1-2
CSAQYYGYTF | TGCAGTGCGCAGTACTATGGCTACACCTTC | NA | TRBV20-1 | NA | TRBJ1-2
CASSQVGGGTDTQYF | TGCGCCAGCAGCCAAGTAGGGGGCGGCACAGATACGCAGTATTTT | NA | TRBV4-1 | TRBD1 | TRBJ2-3
CASSVDGAYEKLFF | TGCGCCAGCAGTGTGGACGGAGCCTATGAAAAACTGTTTTTT | NA | TRBV10-2 | NA | TRBJ1-4
CASSPRRSTDTQYF | TGTGCCAGCAGCCCCAGGAGAAGCACAGATACGCAGTATTTT | NA | TRBV6-6 | NA | TRBJ2-3
CSVRQGWDEAFF | TGCAGCGTCCGACAGGGGTGGGATGAAGCTTTCTTT | NA | TRBV29-1 | TRBD1 | TRBJ1-1
CASSQGQVQETQYF | TGCGCCAGCAGCCAGGGACAGGTTCAAGAGACCCAGTACTTC | NA | TRBV5-1 | TRBD1 | TRBJ2-5
CASSKGMRAGRHQPQHF | TGTGCCAGCAGCAAAGGGATGAGGGCCGGGCGGCATCAGCCCCAGCATTTT | NA | TRBV21-1 | NA | TRBJ1-5
CASSREENTEAFF | TGTGCCAGCAGTAGGGAGGAGAACACTGAAGCTTTCTTT | NA | TRBV6-5 | NA | TRBJ1-1
CASSLGTSGGYEQYF | TGCGCCAGCAGCTTGGGGACTAGCGGGGGGTACGAGCAGTACTTC | NA | TRBV5-1 | TRBD2 | TRBJ2-7
CASSLRAVFEGKYF | TGTGCCAGCAGCTTAAGGGCAGTCTTTGAGGGAAAGTACTTC | NA | TRBV7-2 | NA | TRBJ2-7
CASKGAGNVSPYF | TGTGCCAGCAAGGGGGCCGGGAATGTGAGTCCGTACTTC | once | TRBV27 | TRBD1 | TRBJ2-7
CASTRTGVSGANVLTF | TGTGCCAGTACGAGGACAGGTGTATCTGGGGCCAACGTCCTGACTTTC | NA | TRBV19 | TRBD1 | TRBJ2-6
CASSLRAGGLYEQYF | TGTGCCAGCAGTTTAAGGGCGGGAGGGCTCTACGAGCAGTACTTC | NA | TRBV27 | TRBD2 | TRBJ2-7
CACPKGDYEQYF | TGTGCCTGTCCTAAAGGGGACTACGAGCAGTACTTC | NA | TRBV30 | NA | TRBJ2-7
CAWSLGGSGNTIYF | TGTGCCTGGAGCCTCGGGGGCTCTGGAAACACCATATATTTT | few | TRBV30 | NA | TRBJ1-3
CASSPSGTTNYGYTF | TGCGCCAGCAGTCCATCCGGGACGACTAACTATGGCTACACCTTC | few | TRBV10-2 | NA | TRBJ1-2
CASSLGQGYEKLFF | TGTGCCAGCAGCTTAGGACAAGGGTACGAAAAACTGTTTTTT | few | TRBV7-6 | NA | TRBJ1-4
CASSFSVNTEAFF | TGTGCCAGCAGCTTCTCGGTGAACACTGAAGCTTTCTTT | NA | TRBV11-2 | NA | TRBJ1-1
CATTRGSDDSYEQYF | TGTGCCACCACCCGCGGTAGCGATGATTCCTACGAGCAGTACTTC | few | TRBV28 | NA | TRBJ2-7
CSVSGKADTQYF | TGCAGCGTATCAGGGAAGGCAGATACGCAGTATTTT | NA | TRBV29-1 | NA | TRBJ2-3
CASSDTGDPYEKLFF | TGTGCCAGCAGTGATACAGGGGACCCTTATGAAAAACTGTTTTTT | NA | TRBV28 | TRBD1 | TRBJ1-4
CASSIAGANVLTF | TGTGCCAGTAGTATTGCGGGGGCCAACGTCCTGACTTTC | NA | TRBV19 | NA | TRBJ2-6
CASRGGYTEAFF | TGTGCCAGCAGGGGCGGGTACACTGAAGCTTTCTTT | NA | TRBV13 | NA | TRBJ1-1
CASSGEGEGRETQYF | TGTGCCAGCAGTGGCGAGGGGGAGGGCCGAGAGACCCAGTACTTC | once | TRBV25-1 | NA | TRBJ2-5
CASSLGRRVDTEAFF | TGTGCCAGCAGCTTAGGTCGCAGGGTAGACACTGAAGCTTTCTTT | few | TRBV7-9 | NA | TRBJ1-1
CASSARKRSGGMNTEAFF | TGTGCCAGCAGTGCCCGAAAGCGGTCGGGGGGTATGAACACTGAAGCTTTCTTT | NA | TRBV6-1 | NA | TRBJ1-1
CASSWTGPSSEQYF | TGTGCCAGCAGTTGGACAGGCCCCTCTAGTGAGCAGTACTTC | few | TRBV6-5 | TRBD1 | TRBJ2-7
CAISESGGLNEKLFF | TGTGCCATCAGTGAGTCGGGCGGCCTTAATGAAAAACTGTTTTTT | few | TRBV10-3 | NA | TRBJ1-4
CASTDAKDEQFF | TGTGCCAGCACCGACGCTAAAGATGAGCAGTTCTTC | NA | TRBV5-4 | NA | TRBJ2-1
CASNSRLRTNYGYTF | TGTGCCAGCAATAGTAGATTGCGAACTAACTATGGCTACACCTTC | few | TRBV28 | NA | TRBJ1-2
CASSQDRSSGETQYF | TGTGCCAGCAGCCAAGACAGGTCGTCTGGGGAGACCCAGTACTTC | few | TRBV7-9 | NA | TRBJ2-5
CASSGRDTQYF | TGTGCCAGCAGTGGGCGAGATACGCAGTATTTT | NA | TRBV6-1 | NA | TRBJ2-3
CASSYSDSRANEQYF | TGTGCCAGCAGTTACTCGGACTCCCGGGCCAACGAGCAGTACTTC | NA | TRBV6-5 | NA | TRBJ2-7
CASSVPGTGGAETQYF | TGTGCCAGCAGCGTACCCGGGACAGGGGGCGCGGAGACCCAGTACTTC | NA | TRBV9 | TRBD1 | TRBJ2-5
CASSSGQGWEPQHF | TGTGCCAGCAGTTCTGGACAGGGATGGGAGCCCCAGCATTTT | NA | TRBV27 | TRBD1 | TRBJ1-5
CASSPPGTAGGYEQYF | TGTGCCAGTAGTCCTCCAGGCACTGCGGGTGGCTACGAGCAGTACTTC | few | TRBV19 | NA | TRBJ2-7
CASMPDRNTGELFF | TGTGCCAGCATGCCAGACAGGAACACCGGGGAGCTGTTTTTT | NA | TRBV2 | NA | TRBJ2-2
CASTRELSYGYTF | TGTGCCAGTACTCGGGAACTGTCCTATGGCTACACCTTC | few | TRBV19 | NA | TRBJ1-2
CSAMGQESAGNEQFF | TGCAGCGCTATGGGACAGGAGTCAGCAGGCAATGAGCAGTTCTTC | NA | TRBV29-1 | TRBD1 | TRBJ2-1
CASSVGPARFEQYF | TGTGCCAGCAGCGTTGGGCCAGCGCGGTTCGAGCAGTACTTC | NA | TRBV9 | NA | TRBJ2-7
CASSEAGRTAYEQYF | TGTGCCAGCAGTGAAGCGGGGAGGACGGCCTACGAGCAGTACTTC | NA | TRBV6-1 | NA | TRBJ2-7
CASSFAGAKNIQYF | TGCGCCAGCAGCTTTGCGGGAGCCAAAAACATTCAGTACTTC | few | TRBV5-1 | NA | TRBJ2-4
CASSDSSYTF | TGTGCCAGCAGTGACAGCAGCTACACCTTC | NA | TRBV2 | NA | TRBJ1-2
CSAFKAGGSYNEQFF | TGCAGCGCGTTTAAAGCGGGAGGGTCCTACAATGAGCAGTTCTTC | NA | TRBV29-1 | TRBD2 | TRBJ2-1